Shown below are 16 T cell receptor beta chains from a single sample sequenced in a study of blood T cells in healthy people across ages. The use of a sample-barcoded 5' primer and a J-beta primer mix characterized a second PCR of roughly 6 to 11 cycles. TCRdb re-called the 5' RACE reads with MiXCR, one entry per CDR3 protein. The sample has about 1.7 million distinct CDR3 sequences, over 25% seen once. Input material: blood. The receptors come from a woman aged 25-40 years in good health.

The chain combines TRBV27 with TRBJ1-5, with D unresolved. Per germline, CDR1 MNHEY and CDR2 SMNVEV (reference sequence). The V and J ends lost 4 bases and 2 bases respectively, with 6 bases between them. CDR3 length: 13 residues. The DNA for the CDR3 is TGTGCCAGCAGTTGGAGCGGCAATCAGCCCCAGCATTTT. Its protein product is CASSWSGNQPQHF.

The chain has TRBV10-3 and TRBJ2-7, with 8 bases aligning to TRBD2. CDR3 length: 12 amino acids. The junction had 7 bases not matched to a gene; V was cut back by 11 bases and J by 4 bases. Germline V gives CDR1 ENHRY, CDR2 SYGVKD. The CDR3 loop is CASGGDGYEQYF. CDR3 coding DNA: TGTGCCTCGGGGGGGGATGGTTACGAGCAGTACTTC.

The genes are TRBV5-4 and TRBJ2-3; D gene ambiguous. V shed 1 base and J shed 3 bases, with 3 bases lying between them. The germline V gene has CDR1 SGHNT and CDR2 YYREEE (reference sequence). The CDR3 runs 12 residues. The CDR3 here is CASSLWTDTQYF. CDR3 DNA sequence: TGTGCCAGCAGCTTGTGGACAGATACGCAGTATTTT.

The table lists this clonotype with a few counts. The gene calls are TRBV28 and TRBJ2-5; no clear D. In germline, CDR1 is MDHEN, CDR2 SYDVKM. V lost 7 bases and J lost 5, with 8 bases in between. This CDR3 has 11 amino acids. The CDR3 DNA reads TGTGCCAGCACCGTCCGCGAGACCCAGTACTTC. Its translation: CASTVRETQYF.

This clonotype was observed at least ten times. V gene TRBV7-3 combines with J gene TRBJ2-5, with D tentatively TRBD2 (6 bases). Germline CDR1 SGHTA, CDR2 FQGTGA. The V end lost 4 bases, the J end lost 5 bases, and 17 bases lay between the germline ends. This CDR3 region has 15 residues. Here the CDR3 reads CASSSGPGLAETQYF. In DNA, the CDR3 is TGTGCCAGCAGCTCGGGGCCGGGGCTAGCGGAGACCCAGTACTTC.

The V gene is TRBV7-7, the J gene TRBJ2-7; no clear D gene. With 2 bases removed from V and 1 base from J, the gap between germline ends came to 12 bases. The germline gives CDR1 SSHAT, CDR2 FNYEAQ (reference sequence). The CDR3 has 15 residues. CDR3: CASSLFPGPSYEQYF. CDR3 sequence (DNA): TGTGCCAGCAGCTTATTCCCCGGGCCGTCCTACGAGCAGTACTTC.

This clonotype showed up just a few times. This chain links TRBV10-2 with TRBJ2-5; D not certain. The CDR3 loop spans 15 amino acids. The V gene's germline CDR1 is WSHSY and CDR2 SAAADI. V dropped 4 bases and J dropped 2 bases, with 14 bases sitting between them. The CDR3 nucleotides are TGCGCCAGCAGTGTTTTAATCCCAACACAAGAGACCCAGTACTTC. It specifies CASSVLIPTQETQYF.

This clonotype was found a few times. V is TRBV4-3 and J is TRBJ1-2; possible D gene TRBD1, 5 bases. The ends were cut back, 0 bases at V and 5 bases at J, with 13 bases in the middle. CDR1 and CDR2 from the germline V gene are LGHNA and YSLEER. The length of the CDR3 is 15 residues. The CDR3 DNA follows: TGCGCCAGCAGCCAAGAACGCACAGGCCCTTATGGCTACACCTTC. It encodes CASSQERTGPYGYTF.

This clonotype has more than one count but fewer than ten. V is TRBV7-9 and J is TRBJ2-5; 8 bases are shared with TRBD2. The CDR3 loop spans 14 amino acids. CDR1 is SEHNR and CDR2 is FQNEAQ in the germline V gene (reference sequence). V was pared by 6 bases and J by 5 bases, with 8 bases of the junction left unmatched. The CDR3 loop reads CASSSTSGLETQYF. DNA of the CDR3: TGTGCCAGCAGTTCCACTAGCGGCTTGGAGACCCAGTACTTC.

This chain uses TRBV12-3 or TRBV12-4 with TRBJ1-5; TRBD1 matches at 7 bases. After removal of 5 bases from V and 7 bases from J, the junction contained 11 bases not matched to a gene. The length of the CDR3 is 15 residues. The CDR3 here is CASSLYRGREQPQHF. CDR3 nucleotide sequence: TGTGCCAGCAGTCTATACAGGGGAAGGGAGCAGCCCCAGCATTTT.

The genes are TRBV7-2 and TRBJ2-2; D call uncertain. The germline V gene has CDR1 SGHTA and CDR2 FQGNSA. V was pared by 3 bases and J by 6 bases, with 8 bases between. This CDR3 has 13 amino acids. The DNA of the CDR3 is TGTGCCAGCAGCTTTTTGGGTGCCGGGGAGCTGTTTTTT. The encoded protein is CASSFLGAGELFF.

The rearrangement joins TRBV12-3 or TRBV12-4 to TRBJ2-7; TRBD1 matches 7 bases. V was clipped by 5 bases and J by 7 bases; unmatched bases: 5. This CDR3 contains 12 residues. CDR3 nucleotide sequence: TGTGCCAGCAGTAGCGAACAGGGGGAGCAGTACTTC. Encoded protein: CASSSEQGEQYF.

The chain carries TRBV12-3 or TRBV12-4 and TRBJ1-3; D is unresolved. This CDR3 spans 12 amino acids. Trimming removed 4 bases from V and 8 bases from J, with 9 bases in between. The CDR3 nucleotides read TGTGCCAGCAGTTCCCAGGTCTACACCATATATTTT. Encoded protein: CASSSQVYTIYF.

The sample holds many counts of this clonotype. The rearrangement joins TRBV14 to TRBJ2-7; a weak D match, TRBD2 (6 bases). CDR3 length: 14 amino acids. The germline CDR1 and CDR2 sequences are SGHDN and FVKESK. V was pared by 3 bases and J by 6 bases, with 15 bases between. The CDR3 sequence: CASSHRPLGGEQYF. In nucleotides, the CDR3 is TGTGCCAGCAGCCATAGGCCCCTCGGGGGCGAGCAGTACTTC. Combining the CDR3 with reference TRBV14 and TRBJ2-7 gives the whole variable domain EAGVTQFPSHSVIEKGQTVTLRCDPISGHDNLYWYRRVMGKEIKFLLHFVKESKQDESGMPNNRFLAERTGGTYSTLKVQPAELEDSGVYFCASSHRPLGGEQYFGPGTRLTVT.

This rearrangement joins TRBV2 to TRBJ2-1; possibly TRBD2 for D (5 bases). The V end lost 4 bases, the J end lost 6 bases, and 10 bases lay between the germline ends. Germline V gene sequence: CDR1 SNHLY, CDR2 FYNNEI. This CDR3 has 13 amino acids. This CDR3 reads CASSGVGSNEQFF. The CDR3 nucleotides read TGTGCCAGCAGTGGGGTGGGGAGCAATGAGCAGTTCTTC. The full variable domain, in which reference TRBV2 and TRBJ2-1 provide the parts outside the CDR3, is EPEVTQTPSHQVTQMGQEVILRCVPISNHLYFYWYRQILGQKVEFLVSFYNNEISEKSEIFDDQFSVERPDGSNFTLKIRSTKLEDSAMYFCASSGVGSNEQFFGPGTRLTVL.

The chain uses TRBV7-9 and TRBJ1-2, with D perhaps TRBD1 (5 bases). The V end lost 5 bases, the J end lost 3 bases, and 16 bases lay between the germline ends. The CDR3 length is 15 residues. Germline CDR1 reads SEHNR; CDR2 reads FQNEAQ (reference sequence). CDR3 DNA sequence: TGTGCCAGCAGCCTTTATGCATCGGGGCACTATGGCTACACCTTC. Protein: CASSLYASGHYGYTF.